This T cell receptor (beta chain) derives from a study of blood T cell repertoires in COVID-19. Clones were read by immunoSEQ multiplex PCR, and TCRdb kept only the in-frame ones, dropping some. The sample contains some 290,000 clones, about 90% of which appear only once. V was cut by 3 bases and J by 6 bases, with 14 bases left in between. The CDR3 contains 13 residues. CDR1 DFQATT and CDR2 SNEGSKA come from the germline V gene (reference sequence). The sequenced sample consisted of peripheral blood. V is TRBV20-1 and J is TRBJ1-2, with D unclear. The sequence came from a woman aged 30 to 39 with COVID-19, enrolled during active disease. The CDR3 spells CSASSAGLNGYTF. The CDR3 DNA sequence: TGCAGTGCTAGTAGCGCAGGACTAAATGGCTACACCTTC.